This T cell receptor (beta chain) was profiled in a study of blood T cell repertoires in COVID-19. Study-level information: Acute-phase and convalescent COVID-19 samples originated in the United States, Italy and Spain. The cDNA or gDNA used as material had been derived from T cells, B-cell-depleted T cells, or PBMCs.

Seattle patients were enrolled during active infection and followed longitudinally. The V gene's germline CDR1 is MDHEN and CDR2 SYDVKM. J lost 0 bases, V lost 5 bases, and 3 bases had no gene match. This CDR3 has 15 residues. As originally analysed: Amplification of reference gene primers was used by the study to estimate nucleated cell counts. Clones were sequenced by immunoSEQ multiplex PCR, and TCRdb holds only the in-frame ones, with some missing. The DNA was the basis for D and trimming; V, J and clone size are from that table. The sample comprises about 200,000 clones, approximately 78% of which are singletons, and roughly 5.1% rests with the top ten. Concerning this clone: In the same sample, other DNA sequences code for this CDR3.

This receptor was obtained from a woman aged 70-85 years with COVID-19, enrolled during active disease. The J gene is TRBJ1-2, the V gene TRBV28, with TRBD1 matching 10 bases. The sequenced sample consisted of peripheral blood. CDR3 nucleotides: TGTGCCAGCAGTCGACAGGGGGCTGCTAACTATGGCTACACCTTC. Protein sequence: CASSRQGAANYGYTF.